This T cell receptor (beta chain) stems from a study of T cells in Graves' hyperthyroidism and ophthalmopathy. The study, taken as a whole, reports: Ophthalmopathy cases were set apart from stable hyperthyroidism by a 13 V-J model. Model output signaled ophthalmopathy a median approximately 6 months ahead of onset.

The TCR beta CDR3 regions underwent amplification using RNA transcripts as the source. A set of HTBI primers served as the primers for a first-round RT-PCR of the TCR CDR3. TCRdb reprocessed the multiplex PCR reads via MiXCR and lists one record per CDR3 protein. The sample holds fewer than 450,000 distinct CDR3 sequences, around 15% seen once. The CDR3 length is 19 residues. Germline V lookup: CDR1 DFQATT, CDR2 SNEGSKA (reference sequence). J lost 2 bases, V lost 1 base, and 15 bases had no gene match. Active moderate-to-severe ophthalmopathy, Clinical Activity Score at least 3, NOSPECS at least 4, under 3 months' duration. The authors took PBMCs from 8 to 10 ml fresh peripheral blood. The sample holds a few counts of this clonotype. The antigen remains unidentified.

The receptor was derived from a man in his fifties or sixties with Graves' ophthalmopathy. Sequencing was performed on blood. The chain combines TRBV20-1 with TRBJ2-4; 9 bases are a match to TRBD2. The CDR3 coding sequence is TGCAGTGCTAGAGCACCGGCAAGACTAGCGGTAATTTCCAAAAACATTCAGTACTTC. Amino acid sequence: CSARAPARLAVISKNIQYF.